This record looks at one TCR beta chain sequence and its context. Its recognized antigen is unknown. Within one base of it there is no much larger clone, and no base qualities were kept. This record belongs to a study of blood T cell repertoires in COVID-19 (dated by TCRdb to 2020 to 2022). Describing the broader study: Samples from collaborators originated in the United States, Italy and Spain and spanned both the acute and convalescent phases of COVID-19. The material from the prospective study consisted of cDNA or gDNA derived from T cells, B-cell-depleted T cells, or PBMCs. The dataset comprised deeply sampled blood TCRbeta repertoires from subjects exposed to, actively infected with, or recovered from COVID-19. The repertoires were released in a freely available public database intended as a resource for research on the immune response to SARS-CoV-2. The samples were drawn from two sources: the first 160 participants of the ongoing ImmuneRACE study, and 950 to 1,500 subjects contributed by 6 global collaborators. Nearly every sample came with metadata listing a de-identified subject ID, COVID-19 status, age in years and sex. Where HLA class I and class II types were available, the types were taken from metadata supplied by the sample provider, not from assay-based typing.

The immunoSEQ Assay, a bias-controlled multiplex PCR, was used to amplify TCRbeta CDR3 regions from genomic DNA. Concerning the study's data processing: Nucleated cell counts per sample were estimated from amplification of reference gene primers within the assay. To quantify the absolute abundance of each unique TCRbeta CDR3 rearrangement, sequence reads were collapsed and filtered. Productive Simpson clonality was computed per sample as the square root of Simpson's diversity index over productive rearrangements. This immuneACCESS table, as held by TCRdb, lists in-frame sequences with V and J called but not all clones. Of the missing ones, under half trace to an unresolved V gene in checked studies; the others have no known cause. V, J and clone size were drawn from that table, and D and trimming were deduced from the DNA. This sample gives roughly 130,000 clones in total; approximately 88% of them show up just once. The ten largest clones capture roughly a tenth of the sample.

Collaborating institutions collected whole blood in K2EDTA tubes following their own protocols. For TCRbeta analysis, collaborators shipped samples in one of three forms: frozen whole blood, isolated PBMCs, or DNA extracted from either of those sample types. The CDR3, from cysteine to phenylalanine, totals 14 residues. Just CDR3 DNA is preserved here, 42 bases in frame from base 1. The germline V gene sets CDR1 to MDHEN and CDR2 to SYDVKM. V was cut back by 2 bases and J by 3 bases, leaving a gap of 11 bases between them. Overall study results and their limits: The quantity of clinical and demographic metadata differed by source and by participant and was supplied without curation.

Material: peripheral blood. This TCR came from a man aged 55 to 70 with active or convalescent COVID-19. Recombination connected TRBV28 to TRBJ2-7; possibly the D gene is TRBD2, per 6 matching bases. The CDR3 corresponds to CASSLPGTFYEQYF. Here is the DNA: TGTGCCAGCAGTTTACCGGGGACTTTCTACGAGCAGTACTTC.